This T cell receptor beta chain was profiled in a study of blood T cell repertoires in COVID-19. Overall study context: Sample material is recorded as cDNA or gDNA derived from T cells, B-cell-depleted T cells, or PBMCs.

Germline-derived CDR1 and CDR2 are SGHDT and YYEEEE. The V end lost 5 bases, the J end lost 2 bases, and 16 bases lay between the germline ends. This CDR3 contains 15 residues. Clones were read by immunoSEQ multiplex PCR, and TCRdb kept only the in-frame ones, dropping some. The sample lists 190,000 or so clones, just under 85% occurring once. The clonotype comes from a man between 60 and 75 years old with COVID-19, enrolled during active disease. The sample was peripheral blood. The chain recombines TRBV5-6 with TRBJ1-1, with D possibly being TRBD1 (5 bases). Written as DNA, the CDR3 is TGTGCCAGCAGAAGGCAGGGAACATTTAACACTGAAGCTTTCTTT. Translation gives CASRRQGTFNTEAFF.